These T cell receptor beta chains were read from a single sample in a study of T cells in localized non-small cell lung cancer. TCRdb's copy holds only in-frame clones and misses some; the assay was immunoSEQ multiplex PCR. The data hold about 70,000 clones, with around 85% observed a single time. The sample consisted of peripheral blood, taken before any cancer treatment. The source is a male donor aged 60 or over with stage III squamous cell lung carcinoma. The CDR3 runs from the conserved cysteine through the conserved F or W. Each record gives: CDR3 protein, CDR3 DNA, V gene, J gene, D gene, clone size. D genes are given only for firm matches. Not every row has a clone size; where given, it reads once, few, many or a size class.

CDR3 protein: CATSSGTGNPGANVLTF; CDR3 DNA: TGTGCCACCAGCAGCGGGACAGGGAACCCTGGGGCCAACGTCCTGACTTTC; V gene: TRBV15; J gene: TRBJ2-6; D gene: TRBD1; clone size: NA
CDR3 protein: CSVGEGQETQYF; CDR3 DNA: TGCAGCGTTGGGGAGGGACAAGAGACCCAGTACTTC; V gene: TRBV29-1; J gene: TRBJ2-5; D gene: TRBD2; clone size: NA
CDR3 protein: CATSRDRSGRGGSPLHF; CDR3 DNA: TGTGCCACCAGCAGAGATCGATCGGGCAGGGGCGGGTCACCCCTCCACTTT; V gene: TRBV15; J gene: TRBJ1-6; D gene: NA; clone size: NA
CDR3 protein: CASSLDGQRGTDTQYF; CDR3 DNA: TGCGCCAGCAGCTTGGACGGCCAGCGAGGCACAGATACGCAGTATTTT; V gene: TRBV5-1; J gene: TRBJ2-3; D gene: NA; clone size: NA
CDR3 protein: CASTRQETQYF; CDR3 DNA: TGTGCCAGCACCCGGCAGGAGACCCAGTACTTC; V gene: TRBV6-5; J gene: TRBJ2-5; D gene: NA; clone size: NA
CDR3 protein: CASSYRGGDTEAFF; CDR3 DNA: TGTGCCAGCAGTTACAGGGGCGGGGACACTGAAGCTTTCTTT; V gene: TRBV6-5; J gene: TRBJ1-1; D gene: NA; clone size: NA
CDR3 protein: CASRLTATNEKLFF; CDR3 DNA: TGTGCCAGCAGATTGACGGCAACTAATGAAAAACTGTTTTTT; V gene: TRBV6-5; J gene: TRBJ1-4; D gene: NA; clone size: NA
CDR3 protein: CASSGTGIPGELFF; CDR3 DNA: TGTGCCAGCAGCGGCACAGGGATCCCCGGGGAGCTGTTTTTT; V gene: TRBV6-5; J gene: TRBJ2-2; D gene: NA; clone size: NA
CDR3 protein: CASSLVTGRSTDTQYF; CDR3 DNA: TGTGCCAGCAGCCTGGTGACAGGTAGAAGCACAGATACGCAGTATTTT; V gene: TRBV7-9; J gene: TRBJ2-3; D gene: NA; clone size: NA
CDR3 protein: CASSRASYGYTF; CDR3 DNA: TGTGCCAGCAGCAGGGCCTCCTATGGCTACACCTTC; V gene: TRBV2; J gene: TRBJ1-2; D gene: NA; clone size: NA
CDR3 protein: CASSPRLAGGDKNIQYF; CDR3 DNA: TGTGCCAGTAGTCCCCGACTAGCGGGGGGGGACAAAAACATTCAGTACTTC; V gene: TRBV19; J gene: TRBJ2-4; D gene: TRBD2; clone size: once
CDR3 protein: CASSPWAPSRAQFF; CDR3 DNA: TGTGCCAGTAGTCCATGGGCCCCAAGTAGGGCCCAGTTCTTC; V gene: TRBV19; J gene: TRBJ2-1; D gene: NA; clone size: NA
CDR3 protein: CAWTKRGLFSNGYTF; CDR3 DNA: TGTGCCTGGACCAAACGGGGTCTTTTCTCGAATGGCTACACCTTC; V gene: TRBV30; J gene: TRBJ1-2; D gene: NA; clone size: NA
CDR3 protein: CASSIDSRETYGYTF; CDR3 DNA: TGCGCCAGCAGCATTGATAGCAGGGAGACCTATGGCTACACCTTC; V gene: TRBV5-1; J gene: TRBJ1-2; D gene: NA; clone size: NA
CDR3 protein: CASSQDRDHRPQHF; CDR3 DNA: TGCGCCAGCAGCCAGGACAGGGACCATCGGCCCCAGCATTTT; V gene: TRBV4-1; J gene: TRBJ1-5; D gene: TRBD1; clone size: once
CDR3 protein: CASSYRSGQGVAFF; CDR3 DNA: TGTGCCAGCAGCTATAGGTCGGGACAGGGAGTAGCTTTCTTT; V gene: TRBV7-2; J gene: TRBJ1-1; D gene: TRBD1; clone size: NA
CDR3 protein: CASSRWDALGYNSPLHF; CDR3 DNA: TGTGCCAGCAGCCGTTGGGACGCCCTGGGATATAATTCACCCCTCCACTTT; V gene: TRBV5-6; J gene: TRBJ1-6; D gene: NA; clone size: NA
CDR3 protein: CASSLAAGAHTGELFF; CDR3 DNA: TGCGCCAGCAGCTTGGCTGCGGGGGCCCACACCGGGGAGCTGTTTTTT; V gene: TRBV5-1; J gene: TRBJ2-2; D gene: NA; clone size: NA
CDR3 protein: CASSVQDHYGYTF; CDR3 DNA: TGTGCCAGCAGCGTGCAGGACCACTATGGCTACACCTTC; V gene: TRBV6-5; J gene: TRBJ1-2; D gene: NA; clone size: few
CDR3 protein: CASSEVISRELFF; CDR3 DNA: TGTGCCAGCAGTGAAGTAATAAGTCGGGAACTGTTTTTT; V gene: TRBV6-1; J gene: TRBJ1-4; D gene: NA; clone size: NA
CDR3 protein: CASRRDRGTNYGYTF; CDR3 DNA: TGTGCCAGCAGACGGGACAGGGGGACTAACTATGGCTACACCTTC; V gene: TRBV2; J gene: TRBJ1-2; D gene: TRBD1; clone size: NA
CDR3 protein: CASWREGSNYGYTF; CDR3 DNA: TGTGCCAGCTGGAGGGAGGGGTCGAACTATGGCTACACCTTC; V gene: TRBV21-1; J gene: TRBJ1-2; D gene: NA; clone size: NA
CDR3 protein: CASSLPYSPLHF; CDR3 DNA: TGTGCCAGCAGCTTGCCCTATTCACCCCTCCACTTT; V gene: TRBV5-4; J gene: TRBJ1-6; D gene: NA; clone size: NA
CDR3 protein: CASSRDRSVETQYF; CDR3 DNA: TGTGCCAGCAGCAGGGACCGTTCGGTGGAGACCCAGTACTTC; V gene: TRBV7-8; J gene: TRBJ2-5; D gene: NA; clone size: NA
CDR3 protein: CASSPIGRMNTEAFF; CDR3 DNA: TGTGCCAGCAGCCCGATCGGACGAATGAACACTGAAGCTTTCTTT; V gene: TRBV5-6; J gene: TRBJ1-1; D gene: NA; clone size: NA
CDR3 protein: CASGMGQFREQYF; CDR3 DNA: TGTGCCAGCGGGATGGGGCAGTTTCGCGAGCAGTACTTC; V gene: TRBV2; J gene: TRBJ2-7; D gene: NA; clone size: NA
CDR3 protein: CASSFKTVNTEAFF; CDR3 DNA: TGTGCCAGCAGCTTTAAGACAGTGAACACTGAAGCTTTCTTT; V gene: TRBV5-6; J gene: TRBJ1-1; D gene: NA; clone size: NA
CDR3 protein: CASSQGVGGFHDQAFF; CDR3 DNA: TGCGCCAGCAGCCAAGGGGTGGGGGGGTTTCATGACCAAGCTTTCTTT; V gene: TRBV4-1; J gene: TRBJ1-1; D gene: NA; clone size: NA
CDR3 protein: CASSKGDSLANYGYTF; CDR3 DNA: TGTGCCAGTAGTAAGGGGGACAGCTTAGCTAACTATGGCTACACCTTC; V gene: TRBV19; J gene: TRBJ1-2; D gene: TRBD1; clone size: NA
CDR3 protein: CASSPKGGQETQYF; CDR3 DNA: TGTGCCAGCAGCCCTAAGGGGGGCCAAGAGACCCAGTACTTC; V gene: TRBV11-2; J gene: TRBJ2-5; D gene: NA; clone size: once
CDR3 protein: CASGPLVPAEAFF; CDR3 DNA: TGTGCCAGCGGGCCTTTGGTGCCTGCTGAAGCTTTCTTT; V gene: TRBV28; J gene: TRBJ1-1; D gene: NA; clone size: NA
CDR3 protein: CASSLVSRNYEQYF; CDR3 DNA: TGTGCCAGCAGCTTAGTCTCCAGGAACTACGAGCAGTACTTC; V gene: TRBV11-2; J gene: TRBJ2-7; D gene: NA; clone size: NA
CDR3 protein: CASSSHRAGGKTDTQYF; CDR3 DNA: TGTGCCAGCAGTTCCCATCGGGCGGGGGGCAAGACAGATACGCAGTATTTT; V gene: TRBV28; J gene: TRBJ2-3; D gene: TRBD2; clone size: few
CDR3 protein: CASSPLAPVGNQPQHF; CDR3 DNA: TGTGCCAGCTCACCCCTAGCCCCGGTCGGCAATCAGCCCCAGCATTTT; V gene: TRBV18; J gene: TRBJ1-5; D gene: NA; clone size: once
CDR3 protein: CASSPRQGSPRNSPLHF; CDR3 DNA: TGTGCCAGCAGTCCCCGACAGGGGTCCCCCCGTAATTCACCCCTCCACTTT; V gene: TRBV28; J gene: TRBJ1-6; D gene: TRBD1; clone size: NA
CDR3 protein: CAWGTGSTDTQYF; CDR3 DNA: TGTGCCTGGGGGACAGGGAGCACAGATACGCAGTATTTT; V gene: TRBV30; J gene: TRBJ2-3; D gene: TRBD1; clone size: NA
CDR3 protein: CASSTQASDYGYTF; CDR3 DNA: TGTGCCAGCTCCACCCAGGCCAGCGACTATGGCTACACCTTC; V gene: TRBV18; J gene: TRBJ1-2; D gene: NA; clone size: NA
CDR3 protein: CASSAGTGRYF; CDR3 DNA: TGTGCCAGCAGTGCAGGGACAGGGCGGTACTTC; V gene: TRBV6-1; J gene: TRBJ2-5; D gene: TRBD1; clone size: NA
CDR3 protein: CASSTRGNGANVLTF; CDR3 DNA: TGTGCCAGCAGCACCAGGGGAAATGGGGCCAACGTCCTGACTTTC; V gene: TRBV4-2; J gene: TRBJ2-6; D gene: NA; clone size: NA
CDR3 protein: CASSPQGRLTNYGYTF; CDR3 DNA: TGTGCCAGCTCACCCCAGGGGCGACTTACGAACTATGGCTACACCTTC; V gene: TRBV18; J gene: TRBJ1-2; D gene: NA; clone size: NA
CDR3 protein: CASSVVGVGYTF; CDR3 DNA: TGTGCCAGCAGCGTCGTAGGGGTTGGCTACACCTTC; V gene: TRBV5-6; J gene: TRBJ1-2; D gene: NA; clone size: NA
CDR3 protein: CASSLGPGTGYNEQFF; CDR3 DNA: TGTGCCAGCAGCTTAGGACCTGGGACAGGGTACAATGAGCAGTTCTTC; V gene: TRBV7-9; J gene: TRBJ2-1; D gene: TRBD1; clone size: NA
CDR3 protein: CASIKQGAANEKLFF; CDR3 DNA: TGTGCCAGCATCAAACAGGGGGCAGCTAATGAAAAACTGTTTTTT; V gene: TRBV2; J gene: TRBJ1-4; D gene: TRBD1; clone size: once
CDR3 protein: CASSVTATKNIQYF; CDR3 DNA: TGTGCCAGCAGCGTTACAGCGACCAAAAACATTCAGTACTTC; V gene: TRBV9; J gene: TRBJ2-4; D gene: NA; clone size: NA
CDR3 protein: CASSRTSNSNQPQHF; CDR3 DNA: TGTGCCAGCAGCCGGACATCAAATAGCAATCAGCCCCAGCATTTT; V gene: TRBV2; J gene: TRBJ1-5; D gene: NA; clone size: once
CDR3 protein: CASSYLGTAQSEAFF; CDR3 DNA: TGTGCCAGCAGTTACCTCGGGACGGCCCAGTCTGAAGCTTTCTTT; V gene: TRBV6-5; J gene: TRBJ1-1; D gene: NA; clone size: few
CDR3 protein: CASSPQAGNTEAFF; CDR3 DNA: TGTGCCAGCAGCCCGCAGGCAGGGAACACTGAAGCTTTCTTT; V gene: TRBV4-2; J gene: TRBJ1-1; D gene: NA; clone size: few
CDR3 protein: CASSVAPGGLLGETQYF; CDR3 DNA: TGTGCCAGCAGCGTAGCCCCGGGGGGCCTCCTTGGTGAGACCCAGTACTTC; V gene: TRBV9; J gene: TRBJ2-5; D gene: NA; clone size: once
CDR3 protein: CASSPGQGDQPQHF; CDR3 DNA: TGTGCCAGCAGCCCCGGACAGGGAGATCAGCCCCAGCATTTT; V gene: TRBV5-5; J gene: TRBJ1-5; D gene: TRBD1; clone size: NA
CDR3 protein: CASSQAHSKMNTEAFF; CDR3 DNA: TGCGCCAGCAGCCAAGCTCACAGCAAGATGAACACTGAAGCTTTCTTT; V gene: TRBV4-3; J gene: TRBJ1-1; D gene: NA; clone size: few